These T cell receptor beta chains were read from a single sample in a study of cytomegalovirus exposure and HLA in healthy donors. TCRdb's table, derived via immunoSEQ multiplex PCR, lists solely in-frame clones and lacks some. The sample includes 95,000 to 150,000 clones, about 11% of them seen just once. Sequenced input: PBMCs. The receptors here all came from a woman aged 18-30 years in good health and CMV-seropositive. CDR3s include the opening cysteine and the closing phenylalanine or tryptophan. The D gene is left open where the match is weak. Size tells how often a clone was seen (once, few, many) or the class of an expanded clone, and some rows leave it out.

J: TRBJ2-7
V: TRBV5-1
D: TRBD2
size: few
DNA: TGCGCCAGCAGCCTACGGACCAACCTAGGCGGGAGATCCTACGAGCAGTACTTC
CDR3: CASSLRTNLGGRSYEQYF

J: TRBJ2-7
V: TRBV6-1
D: -
size: many
DNA: TGTGCCAGCAGAACAGGAAATTTGACCTACGAGCAGTACTTC
CDR3: CASRTGNLTYEQYF

J: TRBJ2-1
V: TRBV2
D: -
size: -
DNA: TGTGCCAGCAGTGTTGGACCCACCAAGACTAACAATGAGCAGTTCTTC
CDR3: CASSVGPTKTNNEQFF

J: TRBJ2-2
V: TRBV5-4
D: -
size: few
DNA: TGTGCCAGCAGCCTCGGACAGCTACCAAACACCGGGGAGCTGTTTTTT
CDR3: CASSLGQLPNTGELFF

J: TRBJ2-1
V: TRBV5-4
D: TRBD2
size: -
DNA: TGTGCCAGCAGTAAGGACGAACTAGCGGGAAAGACTGAGCAGTTCTTC
CDR3: CASSKDELAGKTEQFF

J: TRBJ1-4
V: TRBV30
D: TRBD1
size: few
DNA: TGTGCCTGGAGCCCCCGGGACAGGGAACGTGAAAAACTGTTTTTT
CDR3: CAWSPRDREREKLFF

J: TRBJ2-5
V: TRBV30
D: TRBD1
size: few
DNA: TGTGCCTGGGCGGGACAGGCGCTCCAAGAGACCCAGTACTTC
CDR3: CAWAGQALQETQYF

J: TRBJ2-4
V: TRBV6-5
D: TRBD1
size: few
DNA: TGTGCCAGCAGTCCACAGGGGCCTGAAAACATTCAGTACTTC
CDR3: CASSPQGPENIQYF

J: TRBJ1-2
V: TRBV29-1
D: -
size: few
DNA: TGCAGCGTTGAACAGGGTGAAAGTGGCTACACCTTC
CDR3: CSVEQGESGYTF

J: TRBJ1-1
V: TRBV6-1
D: -
size: -
DNA: TGTGCCAGCAGTGAAGCCTGGGGCGGGGTCACTGAAGCTTTCTTT
CDR3: CASSEAWGGVTEAFF

J: TRBJ2-5
V: TRBV19
D: TRBD1
size: few
DNA: TGTGCCAGTACTCCCCGCGGACAGGCCAATCAAGAGACCCAGTACTTC
CDR3: CASTPRGQANQETQYF